Sequencing of this T cell receptor beta chain was carried out in a study of early T cells in non-severe SARS-CoV-2 infection. Whole-study context: Sequencing of bulk RNA from unsorted whole blood was done, without chain pairing.

Remarks on this clonotype: The antigen is undetermined.

The germline gives CDR1 LGHDT, CDR2 YNNKEL (reference sequence). The CDR3 contains 12 residues. Deletions cut 1 base from V and 11 bases from J, with 9 bases between. The library protocol tagged individual cDNA molecules with unique molecular identifiers. TCRdb used MiXCR to reprocess the 5' RACE reads, holding one entry per CDR3 protein. The sample records tens of thousands of distinct CDR3 sequences, 13% being singletons. Points from the study as a whole: VDJdb-based matching was biased toward anti-spike CD8 responses and missed private and CD4 specificities.

The TCR was taken from an adult who was a healthcare worker with PCR-confirmed SARS-CoV-2 infection or an uninfected control (not recorded which). The input for sequencing was whole blood, taken at baseline. The chain carries TRBV3-1 and TRBJ1-5; D remains unclear. Written as DNA, the CDR3 is TGTGCCAGCAGCCAAGCCGGTAGGGCCCAGCATTTT. Translating gives CASSQAGRAQHF.